The 28 T cell receptor beta chains below were found in one sample sequenced in a study of T cell repertoires in cytomegalovirus infection. TCRdb fed the reads into MiXCR, producing one record per CDR3 protein. The sample consists of over 150,000 distinct CDR3 sequences, 13% to 15% of them appearing once. The sample was PBMCs. Receptors originate from a human donor in good health (CMV status not recorded). Some clones in this sample may be carry-over from other donors' samples.

In this sample, this clonotype turned up a few times. V and J are TRBV6-1 and TRBJ1-5; tentative D call: TRBD1 (6 bases). The CDR3 is 14 residues long. V dropped 6 bases and J dropped 6 bases, with 15 bases sitting between them. Per the germline V gene, CDR1 is MNHNS and CDR2 is SASEGT. For the CDR3, the DNA is TGTGCCAGCAGAGAGACAGGACGGCCTCAGCCCCAGCATTTT. It specifies CASRETGRPQPQHF.

The CDR3 sequence: CASSPGTGGYTGELFF. DNA for the CDR3: TGTGCCAGTAGTCCCGGGACAGGGGGTTACACCGGGGAGCTGTTTTTT. This rearrangement joins TRBV19 to TRBJ2-2; 11 positions agree with TRBD1. V shed 5 bases, J shed 3 bases, and the junction held 5 bases outside the gene matches. The CDR3 loop spans 16 amino acids. CDR1 and CDR2 from the germline V gene are LNHDA and SQIVND (reference sequence).

The table lists this clonotype with many counts. The V call is TRBV11-3, the J call TRBJ2-1; 9 nucleotides line up with TRBD2. The CDR3 totals 16 residues. J was trimmed by 8 bases and V by 4 bases; bases with no gene match: 12. The germline CDR1 and CDR2 sequences are SGHNT and YENEEA. In DNA, the CDR3 is TGTGCCAGCAGCTACCGAGCGGGGGGAGGGAACGATGAGCAGTTCTTC. Its protein is CASSYRAGGGNDEQFF.

This clonotype came up a few times. The chain carries TRBV29-1 and TRBJ1-5, with a tentative D call TRBD1 (6 bases). Trimming took off 8 bases at V and 5 bases at J, with 16 bases between the two ends. Looked up from germline, CDR1 is SQVTM and CDR2 is ANQGSEA. CDR3 length equals 13 residues. The CDR3 spells CSIGGQPYQPQHF. The CDR3 nucleotides read TGCAGCATCGGGGGGCAGCCTTATCAGCCCCAGCATTTT.

This clonotype occurred many times. V usage is TRBV7-8 and J usage is TRBJ2-3; D gene uncertain. The germline CDR1 and CDR2 sequences are SGHVS and FQNEAQ. V dropped 0 bases and J dropped 6 bases, with 7 bases sitting between them. CDR3 length: 13 residues. The CDR3 DNA reads as TGTGCCAGCAGCTTAGCGGTGACGGATACGCAGTATTTT. This sequence encodes CASSLAVTDTQYF.

The rearrangement links TRBV12-3 or TRBV12-4 to TRBJ1-5; no firm D call. Trimming left V 6 bases short and J 11 bases short, with 11 bases between. The CDR3 is 11 residues long. The DNA for the CDR3 is TGTGCCAGCAGGGGGATAGATACCCAGCATTTT. As protein: CASRGIDTQHF.

The table lists this clonotype with many counts. The chain carries TRBV28 and TRBJ2-7, with TRBD2 matching 9 bases. The V and J ends lost 4 bases and 7 bases, in that order; junction bases with no gene match: 26. The CDR3 has 20 amino acids. Germline-derived CDR1 and CDR2 are MDHEN and SYDVKM. The CDR3 sequence is CASSSGGQGMRGGRAREQYF. CDR3 DNA sequence: TGTGCCAGCAGTTCCGGGGGGCAGGGGATGAGGGGCGGGAGGGCCCGGGAGCAGTACTTC. The full variable domain, completed using reference TRBV28 and TRBJ2-7, is DVKVTQSSRYLVKRTGEKVFLECVQDMDHENMFWYRQDPGLGLRLIYFSYDVKMKEKGDIPEGYSVSREKKERFSLILESASTNQTSMYLCASSSGGQGMRGGRAREQYFGPGTRLTVT.

The chain recombines TRBV14 with TRBJ1-1, with D possibly TRBD1 on 5 matching bases. From germline, CDR1 is SGHDN and CDR2 FVKESK. The V and J ends lost 4 bases and 5 bases respectively, with 26 bases between them. The CDR3 has 18 residues. The CDR3 DNA follows: TGTGCCAGCAGCCCCCAGGCAGGGTACACCGAAGGAGAAACTGAAGCTTTCTTT. Translating gives CASSPQAGYTEGETEAFF.

For this clonotype: An end of the junction does not agree with germline; a read error may underlie this. The chain employs TRBV2 and TRBJ1-2, with a possible D match to TRBD1 (6 bases). CDR1 is SNHLY and CDR2 is FYNNEI in the germline V gene. The length of the CDR3 is 13 residues. The DNA for the CDR3 is TGTGCCAGCAGTGAATTCTCGAGACAGGTTATATCCTTC. Protein: CASSEFSRQVISF.

This clonotype has a count of ten or more. The chain joins TRBV6-5 to TRBJ1-2, with D possibly TRBD1 on 5 matching bases. This CDR3 region has 14 residues. The V and J ends lost 4 bases and 8 bases respectively, with 17 bases between them. Germline CDR1 is MNHEY and CDR2 is SVGAGI. CDR3 in DNA: TGTGCCAGCAGTTGGGGACGGACTCGCGGGGGCTACACCTTC. It encodes CASSWGRTRGGYTF.

This rearrangement joins TRBV29-1 to TRBJ1-2; tentatively, D is TRBD1 (5 bases). V was shortened by 8 bases and J by 6 bases, with 13 bases between the two germline ends. From germline, CDR1 is SQVTM and CDR2 ANQGSEA. The CDR3 has 11 residues. The CDR3 spells CSTGRSDGYTF. CDR3 DNA: TGCAGCACAGGAAGATCGGATGGCTACACCTTC.

This clonotype has a count of ten or more. The rearrangement joins TRBV11-2 to TRBJ2-3; D gene uncertain. The CDR3 is 13 amino acids. CDR1 is SGHAT, CDR2 FQNNGV, per germline. Trimming left V 5 bases short and J 7 bases short, with 13 bases between. CDR3 amino acids: CASSPSLGYTQYF. CDR3 nucleotides: TGTGCCAGCAGCCCCTCTCTTGGATATACGCAGTATTTT. The full variable domain, rest sourced from reference TRBV11-2 and TRBJ2-3, is EAGVAQSPRYKIIEKRQSVAFWCNPISGHATLYWYQQILGQGPKLLIQFQNNGVVDDSQLPKDRFSAERLKGVDSTLKIQPAKLEDSAVYLCASSPSLGYTQYFGPGTRLTVL.

This chain joins TRBV15 and TRBJ1-4, with 7 bases fitting TRBD1. Germline loops: CDR1 LNHNV, CDR2 YYDKDF (reference sequence). The V and J ends lost 0 bases and 7 bases, in that order; junction bases with no gene match: 8. This CDR3 contains 16 residues. The CDR3 DNA reads as TGTGCCACCAGCAGAGATACGGGTCAGGGGGGTGAAAAACTGTTTTTT. Translated: CATSRDTGQGGEKLFF.

The sample holds many counts of this clonotype. The chain has TRBV7-8 and TRBJ2-1; possible D gene TRBD2, 6 bases. The germline V and J ends were trimmed by 5 bases and 5 bases, with 16 bases remaining between them. From germline, CDR1 is SGHVS and CDR2 FQNEAQ. This CDR3 contains 15 residues. In nucleotides, the CDR3 is TGTGCCAGCAGCCTAGGGAGGAGATCTCACAATGAGCAGTTCTTC. It codes for CASSLGRRSHNEQFF.

This clonotype was recorded a few times. A much larger clone differs from this one at a single base, so this may be a read error. The rearrangement uses TRBV7-9 and TRBJ1-5; no reliable D call. The CDR3 runs 12 residues. V dropped 3 bases and J dropped 5 bases, with 5 bases sitting between them. Germline CDR1 reads SEHNR; CDR2 reads FQNEAQ (reference sequence). CDR3 protein: CASSFGDQPQHF. DNA of the CDR3: TGTGCCAGCAGCTTTGGAGATCAGCCCCAGCATTTT.

This clonotype came up many times. The chain is built from TRBV7-4 and TRBJ1-1, with 10 bases aligning to TRBD1. The CDR3 has 16 amino acids. CDR1 is SGHVT, CDR2 SQSDAQ, per germline. J was trimmed by 4 bases and V by 5 bases; bases with no gene match: 10. For the CDR3, the DNA is TGTGCCAGCAGCCCCAACCCGGGACAGGGGTTCACTGAAGCTTTCTTT. It yields the protein CASSPNPGQGFTEAFF.

This clonotype was recorded a few times. The V call is TRBV7-8, the J call TRBJ2-1; tentative D call: TRBD2 (5 bases). CDR1 is SGHVS and CDR2 is FQNEAQ in the germline V gene. The CDR3 totals 14 residues. Trimming shortened V by 4 bases and J by 6 bases, and 13 bases separated the two germline ends. DNA for the CDR3: TGTGCCAGCAGCTCTTTAGGAGGAGTCAATGAGCAGTTCTTC. Its protein is CASSSLGGVNEQFF.

This clonotype came up many times. The chain is built from TRBV7-2 and TRBJ1-4; 8 bases line up with TRBD1. The length of the CDR3 is 15 residues. V trimming: 5 bases; J trimming: 3 bases; junction bases outside the gene matches: 5. CDR1 is SGHTA, CDR2 FQGNSA, per germline. The CDR3 region is CASSPTGGANEKLFF. The CDR3 DNA is TGTGCCAGCAGCCCCACAGGGGGGGCTAATGAAAAACTGTTTTTT. Full variable domain (outside the CDR3, taken from reference TRBV7-2 and TRBJ1-4): GAGVSQSPSNKVTEKGKDVELRCDPISGHTALYWYRQSLGQGLEFLIYFQGNSAPDKSGLPSDRFSAERTGGSVSTLTIQRTQQEDSAVYLCASSPTGGANEKLFFGSGTQLSVL.

This clonotype came up many times. V and J are TRBV4-1 and TRBJ1-2; D may be TRBD1 (5 bases). This CDR3 contains 15 residues. Germline CDR1 reads MGHRA; CDR2 reads YSYEKL. V gave up 1 base and J gave up 2 bases, with 11 bases separating them. CDR3 bases: TGCGCCAGCAGCCAAGCCAGCGAGGGGAACTATGGCTACACCTTC. Encoded protein: CASSQASEGNYGYTF.

This clonotype was observed at least ten times. This chain links TRBV12-3 or TRBV12-4 with TRBJ1-1, with D uncertain. V was trimmed by 5 bases and J by 3 bases, leaving 16 bases between them. This CDR3 is built from 15 residues. The chain's CDR3 is CASSLVAGTHTEAFF. In DNA, the CDR3 is TGTGCCAGCAGTCTAGTGGCAGGCACACACACTGAAGCTTTCTTT.

The V call is TRBV14, the J call TRBJ1-5, with a possible D match to TRBD1 (5 bases). V was shortened by 0 bases and J by 3 bases, with 15 bases between the two germline ends. The CDR3 covers 17 residues. The germline V gene has CDR1 SGHDN and CDR2 FVKESK. In DNA form, the CDR3 reads TGTGCCAGCAGCCAAGAAGGGGAGTCCGGGGCCAATCAGCCCCAGCATTTT. Protein product: CASSQEGESGANQPQHF.

This chain connects TRBV29-1 to TRBJ2-2; D perhaps matches TRBD1 (5 bases). CDR1 is SQVTM, CDR2 ANQGSEA, per germline. The CDR3 spans 16 residues. The V end lost 0 bases, the J end lost 0 bases, and 11 bases lay between the germline ends. The CDR3 sequence: CSVEDRTDTNTGELFF. For the CDR3, the DNA is TGCAGCGTTGAAGACCGTACGGACACGAACACCGGGGAGCTGTTTTTT.

In its sample, this clonotype was seen many times. The genes are TRBV7-2 and TRBJ2-6; no clear D gene. V gave up 3 bases and J gave up 0 bases, with 6 bases separating them. CDR1 SGHTA and CDR2 FQGNSA come from the germline V gene. CDR3 length: 15 amino acids. The CDR3 DNA reads TGTGCCAGCAGCTTCGGGTTCTCTGGGGCCAACGTCCTGACTTTC. Translating it yields CASSFGFSGANVLTF.

There are many counts of this clonotype. The V and J genes are TRBV6-2 or TRBV6-3 and TRBJ1-1; maybe TRBD1 (5 bases). The CDR3 runs 17 residues. Germline loops: CDR1 MNHEY, CDR2 SVGEGT. Trimming took 0 bases from V and 4 from J, leaving 18 bases between them. CDR3 loop: CASSYSINGRGGTEAFF. The CDR3 nucleotides read TGTGCCAGCAGTTACTCGATAAACGGGAGGGGCGGCACTGAAGCTTTCTTT.

This clonotype was picked up many times. The V call is TRBV7-2, the J call TRBJ2-3; D remains ambiguous. The CDR3 runs 12 residues. V lost 3 bases, J lost 3 bases, and 4 bases lay in between. Germline loops: CDR1 SGHTA, CDR2 FQGNSA. In DNA, the CDR3 is TGTGCCAGCAGCTTCCCAACAGATACGCAGTATTTT. It yields the protein CASSFPTDTQYF.

This clonotype has at least ten counts. The chain has TRBV7-2 and TRBJ2-3; D unclear. Trimming pared 7 bases from V and 4 bases from J, leaving 15 bases between. Germline V lookup: CDR1 SGHTA, CDR2 FQGNSA. This CDR3 contains 14 residues. The CDR3 coding sequence is TGTGCCAGCACCCGAGACACGGCATCAGATACGCAGTATTTT. It yields the protein CASTRDTASDTQYF. Filled out from reference TRBV7-2 and TRBJ2-3, the complete variable domain reads GAGVSQSPSNKVTEKGKDVELRCDPISGHTALYWYRQSLGQGLEFLIYFQGNSAPDKSGLPSDRFSAERTGGSVSTLTIQRTQQEDSAVYLCASTRDTASDTQYFGPGTRLTVL.

In this sample, this clonotype turned up many times. The chain is built from TRBV7-2 and TRBJ2-1, with D perhaps matching TRBD2 (5 bases). Per germline, CDR1 SGHTA and CDR2 FQGNSA. V lost 2 bases to trimming and J lost 4 bases, with 15 bases between them. This CDR3 region has 16 residues. The CDR3 spells CASSLTASGLYNEQFF. In nucleotides, the CDR3 is TGTGCCAGCAGCTTAACCGCCAGCGGCTTATACAATGAGCAGTTCTTC.

This clonotype has more than one count but fewer than ten. The chain carries TRBV5-6 and TRBJ2-1, with a weak D call TRBD1 (5 bases). Germline V gives CDR1 SGHDT, CDR2 YYEEEE. V was trimmed by 5 bases and J by 5 bases, leaving 17 bases between them. This CDR3 is built from 15 residues. As DNA, the CDR3 is TGTGCCAGCAGTAGGACAAACAACAACAACAATGAGCAGTTCTTC. It encodes CASSRTNNNNNEQFF. The variable domain in full, completed from reference TRBV5-6 and TRBJ2-1, reads DAGVTQSPTHLIKTRGQQVTLRCSPKSGHDTVSWYQQALGQGPQFIFQYYEEEERQRGNFPDRFSGHQFPNYSSELNVNALLLGDSALYLCASSRTNNNNNEQFFGPGTRLTVL.